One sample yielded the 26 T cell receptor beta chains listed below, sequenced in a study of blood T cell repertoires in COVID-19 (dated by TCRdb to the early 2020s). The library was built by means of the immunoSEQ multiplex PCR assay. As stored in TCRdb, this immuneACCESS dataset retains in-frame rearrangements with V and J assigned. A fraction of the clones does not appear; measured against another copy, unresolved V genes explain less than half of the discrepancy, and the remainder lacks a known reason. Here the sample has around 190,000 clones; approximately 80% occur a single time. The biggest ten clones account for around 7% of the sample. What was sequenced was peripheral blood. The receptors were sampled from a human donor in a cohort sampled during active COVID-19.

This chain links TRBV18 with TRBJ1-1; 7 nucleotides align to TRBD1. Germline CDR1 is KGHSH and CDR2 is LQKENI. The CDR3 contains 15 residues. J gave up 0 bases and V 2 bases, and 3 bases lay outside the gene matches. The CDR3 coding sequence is TGTGCCAGCTCACCAGACAGGGCCATGAACACTGAAGCTTTCTTT. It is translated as CASSPDRAMNTEAFF.

The CDR3 is CASSYFAVYEQYF. The CDR3 DNA reads TGTGCCAGCAGTTACTTCGCGGTCTACGAGCAGTACTTC. This chain connects TRBV6-2 or TRBV6-3 to TRBJ2-7; D not resolved. CDR1 and CDR2 from the germline V gene are MNHEY and SVGEGT. V lost 1 base to trimming and J lost 3 bases, with 7 bases between them. This CDR3 spans 13 amino acids.

This CDR3 is CATSRSNQPQHF. DNA for the CDR3: TGTGCCACCAGCCGTAGCAATCAGCCCCAGCATTTT. This chain uses TRBV15 with TRBJ1-5, with unresolved D. The length of the CDR3 is 12 residues. V lost 5 bases and J lost 0, with 2 bases in between. CDR1 is LNHNV and CDR2 is YYDKDF in the germline V gene (reference sequence).

CDR3 nucleotide sequence: TGTGCCTGGAGTGAGACAGGGGGGAATGGCTACACCTTC. This sequence encodes CAWSETGGNGYTF. J is TRBJ1-2 and V is TRBV30; 9 bases line up with TRBD1. Trimming cost V 1 base and J 6 bases; bases outside gene matches: 3. This CDR3 is built from 13 residues. CDR1 and CDR2 (germline): GTSNPN, SVGIG (reference sequence).

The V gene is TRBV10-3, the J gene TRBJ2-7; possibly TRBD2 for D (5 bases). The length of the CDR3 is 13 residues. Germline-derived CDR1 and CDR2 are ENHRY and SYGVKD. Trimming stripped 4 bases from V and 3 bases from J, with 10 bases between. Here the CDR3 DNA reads TGTGCCATCAGTGGGACTGACCTCTACGAGCAGTACTTC. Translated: CAISGTDLYEQYF.

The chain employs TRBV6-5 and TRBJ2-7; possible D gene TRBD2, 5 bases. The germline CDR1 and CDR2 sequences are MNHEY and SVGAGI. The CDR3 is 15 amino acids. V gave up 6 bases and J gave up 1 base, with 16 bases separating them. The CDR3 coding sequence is TGTGCCAGCAGGACCCGGCGGGCCGAATCCTACGAGCAGTACTTC. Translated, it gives CASRTRRAESYEQYF.

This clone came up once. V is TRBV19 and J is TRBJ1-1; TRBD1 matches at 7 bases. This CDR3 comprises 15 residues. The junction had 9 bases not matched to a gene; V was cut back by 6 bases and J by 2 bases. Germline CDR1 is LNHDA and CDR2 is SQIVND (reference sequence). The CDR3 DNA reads TGTGCCAGTAGCCTAGTCCCAGGGGGTAACACTGAAGCTTTCTTT. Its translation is CASSLVPGGNTEAFF.

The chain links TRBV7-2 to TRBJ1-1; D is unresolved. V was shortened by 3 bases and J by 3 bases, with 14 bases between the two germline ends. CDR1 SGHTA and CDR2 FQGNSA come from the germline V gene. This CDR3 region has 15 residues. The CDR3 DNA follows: TGTGCCAGCAGCTTCGGAGGGATTGACGACACTGAAGCTTTCTTT. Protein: CASSFGGIDDTEAFF.

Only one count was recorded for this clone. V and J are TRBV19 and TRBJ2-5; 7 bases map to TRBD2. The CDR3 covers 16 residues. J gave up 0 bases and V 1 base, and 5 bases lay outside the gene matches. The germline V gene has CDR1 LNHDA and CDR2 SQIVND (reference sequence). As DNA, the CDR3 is TGTGCCAGTAGTATAGGTGGTCTAGCGGACCAAGAGACCCAGTACTTC. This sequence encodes CASSIGGLADQETQYF.

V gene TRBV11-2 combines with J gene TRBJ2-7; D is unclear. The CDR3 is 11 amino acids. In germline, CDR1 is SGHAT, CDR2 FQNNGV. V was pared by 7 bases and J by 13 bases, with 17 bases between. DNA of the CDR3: TGTGCCAGCAAGAACACAGACGCGTCATACTTC. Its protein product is CASKNTDASYF.

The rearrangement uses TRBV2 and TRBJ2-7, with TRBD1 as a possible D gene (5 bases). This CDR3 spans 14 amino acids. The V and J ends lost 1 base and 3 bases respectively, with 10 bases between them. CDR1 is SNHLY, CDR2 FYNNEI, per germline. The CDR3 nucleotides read TGTGCCAGCAGTGAAGTAGGGGCAGTCTACGAGCAGTACTTC. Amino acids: CASSEVGAVYEQYF.

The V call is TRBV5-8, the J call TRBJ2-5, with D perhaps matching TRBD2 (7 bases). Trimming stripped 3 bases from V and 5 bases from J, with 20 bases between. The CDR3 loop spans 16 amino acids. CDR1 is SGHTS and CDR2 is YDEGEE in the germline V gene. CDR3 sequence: CASSSVTGGVFETQYF. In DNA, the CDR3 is TGTGCCAGCAGCTCGGTGACGGGGGGCGTTTTCGAGACCCAGTACTTC.

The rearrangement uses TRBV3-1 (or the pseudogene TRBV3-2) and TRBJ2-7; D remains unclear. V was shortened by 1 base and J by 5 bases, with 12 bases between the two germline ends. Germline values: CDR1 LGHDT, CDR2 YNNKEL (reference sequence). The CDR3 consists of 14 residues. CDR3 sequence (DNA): TGTGCCAGCAGCCAAGGGGTGGAGATAGACGAGCAGTACTTC. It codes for CASSQGVEIDEQYF.

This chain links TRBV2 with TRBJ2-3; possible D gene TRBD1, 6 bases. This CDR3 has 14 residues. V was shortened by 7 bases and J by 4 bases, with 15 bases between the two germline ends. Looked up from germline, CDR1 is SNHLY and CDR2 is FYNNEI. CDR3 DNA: TGTGCCAGCAAGTTACAGGGCAACTCAGATACGCAGTATTTT. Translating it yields CASKLQGNSDTQYF.

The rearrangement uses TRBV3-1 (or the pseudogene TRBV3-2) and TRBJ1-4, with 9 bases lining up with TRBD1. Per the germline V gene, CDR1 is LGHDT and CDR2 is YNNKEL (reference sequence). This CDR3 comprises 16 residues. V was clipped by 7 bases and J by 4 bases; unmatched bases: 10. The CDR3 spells CASTSGTGSVNEKLFF. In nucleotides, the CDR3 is TGTGCCAGCACCTCCGGGACAGGGTCTGTTAATGAAAAACTGTTTTTT.

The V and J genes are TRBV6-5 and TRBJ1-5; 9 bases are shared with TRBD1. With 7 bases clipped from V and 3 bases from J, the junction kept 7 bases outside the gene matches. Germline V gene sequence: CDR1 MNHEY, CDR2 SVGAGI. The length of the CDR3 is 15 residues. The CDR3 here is CASIDTGGFNQPQHF. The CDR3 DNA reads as TGTGCCAGCATCGATACAGGGGGCTTCAATCAGCCCCAGCATTTT.

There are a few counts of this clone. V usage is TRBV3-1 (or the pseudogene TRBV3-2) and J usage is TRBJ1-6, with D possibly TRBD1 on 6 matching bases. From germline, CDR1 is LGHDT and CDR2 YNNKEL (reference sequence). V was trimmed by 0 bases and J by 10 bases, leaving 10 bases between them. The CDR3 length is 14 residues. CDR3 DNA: TGTGCCAGCAGCCAAGAGGCCAGGGGCTCACCCCTCCACTTT. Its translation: CASSQEARGSPLHF.

The CDR3 DNA reads as TGTGCCAGCAGCCAGGACTACGGTGAAGATACGCAGTATTTT. Its protein is CASSQDYGEDTQYF. The V and J genes are TRBV5-4 and TRBJ2-3; a possible D gene is TRBD2 (6 bases). The CDR3 loop spans 14 amino acids. V gave up 4 bases and J gave up 5 bases, with 14 bases separating them. In germline, CDR1 is SGHNT, CDR2 YYREEE (reference sequence). The variable domain in full, completed from reference TRBV5-4 and TRBJ2-3, reads ETGVTQSPTHLIKTRGQQVTLRCSSQSGHNTVSWYQQALGQGPQFIFQYYREEENGRGNFPPRFSGLQFPNYSSELNVNALELDDSALYLCASSQDYGEDTQYFGPGTRLTVL.

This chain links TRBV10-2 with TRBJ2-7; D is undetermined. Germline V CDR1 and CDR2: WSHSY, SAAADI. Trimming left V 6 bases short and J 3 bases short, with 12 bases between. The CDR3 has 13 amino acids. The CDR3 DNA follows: TGCGCCAGCAGGGTGAGGCTAAACTACGAGCAGTACTTC. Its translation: CASRVRLNYEQYF.

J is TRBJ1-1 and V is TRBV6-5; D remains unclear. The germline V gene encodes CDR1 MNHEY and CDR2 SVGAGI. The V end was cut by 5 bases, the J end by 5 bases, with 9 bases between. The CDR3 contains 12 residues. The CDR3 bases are TGTGCCAGCAGTCCCCGTGAGACTGAAGCTTTCTTT. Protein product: CASSPRETEAFF.

The CDR3 DNA is TGTGCCAGCAGTGATGGTCGTCAGGAACCTAACTATGGCTACACCTTC. It specifies CASSDGRQEPNYGYTF. The rearrangement uses TRBV2 and TRBJ1-2; D remains unclear. Germline V gene lookup returns CDR1 SNHLY and CDR2 FYNNEI. CDR3 length: 16 amino acids. Trimming took 3 bases from V and 0 from J, leaving 14 bases between them.

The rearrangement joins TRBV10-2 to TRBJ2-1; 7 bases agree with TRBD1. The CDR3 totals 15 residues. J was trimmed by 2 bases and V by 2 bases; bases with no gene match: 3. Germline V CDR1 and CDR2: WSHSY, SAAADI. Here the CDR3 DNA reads TGCGCCAGCAGTGAGGCAGGGGGTACCTACAATGAGCAGTTCTTC. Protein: CASSEAGGTYNEQFF.

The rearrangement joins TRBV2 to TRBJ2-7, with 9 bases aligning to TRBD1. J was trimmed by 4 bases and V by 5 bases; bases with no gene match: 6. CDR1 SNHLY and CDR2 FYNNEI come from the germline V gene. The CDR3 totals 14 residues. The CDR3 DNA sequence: TGTGCCAGCAGTAGGGGACAGGGAGTTTACGAGCAGTACTTC. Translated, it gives CASSRGQGVYEQYF.

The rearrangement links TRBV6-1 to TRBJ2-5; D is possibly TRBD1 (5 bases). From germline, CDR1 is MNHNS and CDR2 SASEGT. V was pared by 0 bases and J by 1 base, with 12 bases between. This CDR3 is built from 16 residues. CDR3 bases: TGTGCCAGCAGTGAAGCGCTAGGGGATGCCCAAGAGACCCAGTACTTC. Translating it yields CASSEALGDAQETQYF.

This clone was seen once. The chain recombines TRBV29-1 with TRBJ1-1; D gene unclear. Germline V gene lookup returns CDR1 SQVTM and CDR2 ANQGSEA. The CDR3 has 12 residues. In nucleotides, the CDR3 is TGCGCCGGGAGGGAAGGATACACTGAAGCTTTCTTT. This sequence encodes CAGREGYTEAFF.

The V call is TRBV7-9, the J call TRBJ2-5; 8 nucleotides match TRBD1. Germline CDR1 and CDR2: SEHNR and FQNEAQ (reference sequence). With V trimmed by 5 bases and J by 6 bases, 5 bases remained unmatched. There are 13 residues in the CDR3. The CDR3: CASSQGQVKTQYF. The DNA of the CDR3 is TGTGCCAGCAGCCAGGGACAGGTGAAGACCCAGTACTTC.